These 21 T cell receptor beta chains originate from one sample sequenced in a study of blood T cell repertoires in COVID-19. This table comes from immunoSEQ multiplex PCR, and its TCRdb copy is limited to in-frame clones, with some not included. This table holds under 85,000 clones, about three quarters found once. Sequencing input: peripheral blood. Receptor source: an elderly woman with active or convalescent COVID-19.

This chain joins TRBV7-2 and TRBJ2-5; D remains unclear. This CDR3 spans 19 amino acids. Germline V lookup: CDR1 SGHTA, CDR2 FQGNSA. Trimming removed 2 bases at V and 0 bases at J, with 22 bases between. CDR3 DNA: TGTGCCAGCAGCTTATTCACGTCCTCAGCGACCTTATACCAAGAGACCCAGTACTTC. Residues: CASSLFTSSATLYQETQYF. The full variable domain, in which reference TRBV7-2 and TRBJ2-5 provide the parts outside the CDR3, is GAGVSQSPSNKVTEKGKDVELRCDPISGHTALYWYRQSLGQGLEFLIYFQGNSAPDKSGLPSDRFSAERTGGSVSTLTIQRTQQEDSAVYLCASSLFTSSATLYQETQYFGPGTRLLVL.

The table lists this clone with a count of one. This chain links TRBV11-2 with TRBJ2-2; D ambiguous. V was shortened by 2 bases and J by 7 bases, with 5 bases between the two germline ends. The CDR3 extends over 12 amino acids. The germline V gene encodes CDR1 SGHAT and CDR2 FQNNGV. The CDR3 loop reads CASSLSGGELFF. The DNA for the CDR3 is TGTGCCAGCAGCTTATCGGGCGGGGAGCTGTTTTTT.

The chain couples TRBV4-1 to TRBJ2-1; tentative D call: TRBD2 (5 bases). This CDR3 has 14 amino acids. V dropped 1 base and J dropped 10 bases, with 14 bases sitting between them. Looked up from germline, CDR1 is MGHRA and CDR2 is YSYEKL. The CDR3 reads CASSQASTRIEQFF. In DNA, the CDR3 is TGCGCCAGCAGCCAAGCCAGTACTAGGATAGAGCAGTTCTTC.

This clone was seen once. In DNA, the CDR3 is TGTGCCTTCTCAGGGGGCAGGGACTATGGCTACACCTTC. It codes for CAFSGGRDYGYTF. The chain has TRBV30 and TRBJ1-2, with 8 bases aligning to TRBD1. Trimming removed 7 bases from V and 3 bases from J; junction bases left unmatched: 7. Germline values: CDR1 GTSNPN, CDR2 SVGIG (reference sequence). This CDR3 is built from 13 residues.

This rearrangement joins TRBV14 to TRBJ2-3; no definite D call. This CDR3 has 16 residues. The V end lost 6 bases, the J end lost 2 bases, and 18 bases lay between the germline ends. Germline CDR1 and CDR2: SGHDN and FVKESK. The CDR3: CASSIGHQLPTDTQYF. CDR3 nucleotides: TGTGCCAGCAGTATCGGCCACCAACTACCCACAGATACGCAGTATTTT.

The chain employs TRBV19 and TRBJ2-3, with 13 bases matching TRBD2. Looked up from germline, CDR1 is LNHDA and CDR2 is SQIVND (reference sequence). This CDR3 region has 20 residues. J lost 2 bases, V lost 7 bases, and 18 bases had no gene match. The CDR3: CASKAPAGTSGIYITDTQYF. CDR3 coding DNA: TGTGCCAGTAAAGCGCCAGCCGGGACTAGCGGGATTTATATCACAGATACGCAGTATTTT. Drawing the rest from reference TRBV19 and TRBJ2-3, the complete variable domain is DGGITQSPKYLFRKEGQNVTLSCEQNLNHDAMYWYRQDPGQGLRLIYYSQIVNDFQKGDIAEGYSVSREKKESFPLTVTSAQKNPTAFYLCASKAPAGTSGIYITDTQYFGPGTRLTVL.

This clone was found once. V gene TRBV6-6 combines with J gene TRBJ2-2; 11 bases map to TRBD1. This CDR3 has 13 residues. Germline lookup yields CDR1 MNHNY and CDR2 SVGAGI (reference sequence). Unmatched junction bases numbered 0, after V lost 8 bases and J lost 4 bases. The CDR3: CASGQGATGELFF. The CDR3 DNA reads as TGTGCCAGCGGACAGGGGGCCACCGGGGAGCTGTTTTTT.

The rearrangement links TRBV13 to TRBJ1-1; D may be TRBD1 (6 bases). In germline, CDR1 is PRHDT, CDR2 FYEKMQ (reference sequence). This CDR3 is 17 amino acids long. The V end was cut by 0 bases, the J end by 0 bases, with 14 bases between. The chain's CDR3 is CASSLGFGGIMNTEAFF. DNA of the CDR3: TGTGCCAGCAGCTTAGGATTTGGGGGCATAATGAACACTGAAGCTTTCTTT.

The rearrangement joins TRBV10-3 to TRBJ1-5; weak D call: TRBD1 (5 bases). This CDR3 is 14 amino acids long. Germline values: CDR1 ENHRY, CDR2 SYGVKD. V was shortened by 4 bases and J by 5 bases, with 12 bases between the two germline ends. As DNA, the CDR3 is TGTGCCATCAGTGGGGGGGATTTAGATCAGCCCCAGCATTTT. The encoded protein is CAISGGDLDQPQHF.

This clone was observed a few times. The chain carries TRBV30 and TRBJ2-5; TRBD2 matches at 7 bases. This CDR3 has 14 amino acids. The V gene end was trimmed by 4 bases and the J gene end by 4 bases; junction bases not matched to a gene: 9. Germline CDR1 reads GTSNPN; CDR2 reads SVGIG (reference sequence). The CDR3 coding sequence is TGTGCCTGGAATATGGGCGGGGGATTAGAGACCCAGTACTTC. This translates into CAWNMGGGLETQYF.

This clone came up a few times. The gene calls are TRBV21-1 and TRBJ1-2. TRBV21-1 constitutes a pseudogene. The CDR3 loop spans 17 amino acids. Here the CDR3 reads CASSESSRRVTCPGYTF. The CDR3 region has the DNA TGTGCCAGCAGCGAAAGTAGTAGGCGGGTCACCTGCCCGGGCTACACCTTC.

The rearrangement joins TRBV5-4 to TRBJ1-1; tentative D call: TRBD1 (5 bases). V was trimmed by 10 bases and J by 0 bases, leaving 19 bases between them. Germline CDR1 SGHNT, CDR2 YYREEE (reference sequence). The CDR3 contains 15 residues. In DNA form, the CDR3 reads TGTGCCTCCGCGACGGAGGGGCTGATGAACACTGAAGCTTTCTTT. This gives the protein CASATEGLMNTEAFF. Using reference TRBV5-4 and TRBJ1-1 for the parts outside the CDR3, the full variable domain is ETGVTQSPTHLIKTRGQQVTLRCSSQSGHNTVSWYQQALGQGPQFIFQYYREEENGRGNFPPRFSGLQFPNYSSELNVNALELDDSALYLCASATEGLMNTEAFFGQGTRLTVV.

J is TRBJ2-3 and V is TRBV12-3 or TRBV12-4; 7 positions match TRBD2. The J segment lost 3 bases and the V segment lost 9 bases, leaving 3 bases of the junction unmatched. The CDR3 spans 12 residues. The CDR3 nucleotides are TGTGCCAGTGGGAGGGGTACAGATACGCAGTATTTT. This gives the protein CASGRGTDTQYF.

The chain recombines TRBV11-2 with TRBJ2-5; 7 nucleotides agree with TRBD1. CDR3 length: 14 residues. The junction had 3 bases not matched to a gene; V was cut back by 1 base and J by 4 bases. CDR1 is SGHAT, CDR2 FQNNGV, per germline. The CDR3 loop reads CASSLAPGGETQYF. The CDR3 DNA follows: TGTGCCAGCAGCTTAGCTCCAGGGGGAGAGACCCAGTACTTC.

The chain carries TRBV5-4 and TRBJ2-7; TRBD1 matches 8 bases. Germline V CDR1 and CDR2: SGHNT, YYREEE (reference sequence). V gave up 5 bases and J gave up 2 bases; unmatched junction bases: 6. The CDR3 covers 14 residues. CDR3 loop: CASSRDRSTYEQYF. The CDR3 DNA reads TGTGCCAGCAGTCGGGACAGGAGTACCTACGAGCAGTACTTC. Full variable domain (outside the CDR3, taken from reference TRBV5-4 and TRBJ2-7): ETGVTQSPTHLIKTRGQQVTLRCSSQSGHNTVSWYQQALGQGPQFIFQYYREEENGRGNFPPRFSGLQFPNYSSELNVNALELDDSALYLCASSRDRSTYEQYFGPGTRLTVT.

This chain connects TRBV7-2 to TRBJ2-5; TRBD2 is a possible D gene (6 bases). This CDR3 region has 14 residues. Trimming pared 5 bases from V and 0 bases from J, leaving 10 bases between. The germline V gene encodes CDR1 SGHTA and CDR2 FQGNSA. The CDR3: CASSPGVDQETQYF. The CDR3 coding sequence is TGTGCCAGCAGCCCGGGGGTGGACCAAGAGACCCAGTACTTC.

This clone was seen ten or more times. The chain employs TRBV9 and TRBJ2-7, with 8 bases aligning to TRBD2. CDR3 length equals 14 residues. J lost 6 bases, V lost 4 bases, and 9 bases had no gene match. Germline assignment: CDR1 SGDLS and CDR2 YYNGEE. CDR3 DNA: TGTGCCAGCAGCATTACGGGGGGGCAAACCGAGCAGTACTTC. It yields the protein CASSITGGQTEQYF.

V is TRBV5-4 and J is TRBJ2-3; 9 nucleotides match TRBD2. V lost 1 base and J lost 2; bases outside the gene matches: 2. Per germline, CDR1 SGHNT and CDR2 YYREEE (reference sequence). The CDR3 is 15 residues long. This CDR3 reads CASSLRLADTDTQYF. The CDR3 DNA reads TGTGCCAGCAGCTTGCGACTAGCGGACACAGATACGCAGTATTTT.

This clone was seen a handful of times. Other nucleotide sequences in the sample specify the same CDR3. The chain links TRBV5-1 to TRBJ1-1, with TRBD1 matching over 8 bases. Germline CDR1 SGHRS, CDR2 YFSETQ. V shed 0 bases, J shed 3 bases, and the junction held 7 bases outside the gene matches. The CDR3 contains 16 residues. The CDR3 DNA reads TGCGCCAGCAGCTTGGGACAGGGGCTGGGGGACACTGAAGCTTTCTTT. Translation: CASSLGQGLGDTEAFF.

The V call is TRBV3-1 (or the pseudogene TRBV3-2), the J call TRBJ2-7; D gene uncertain. V was shortened by 3 bases and J by 5 bases, with 14 bases between the two germline ends. CDR3 length equals 14 residues. The germline CDR1 and CDR2 sequences are LGHDT and YNNKEL (reference sequence). CDR3 in amino acids: CASSQGADGDEQYF. The CDR3 region has the DNA TGTGCCAGCAGCCAGGGCGCCGATGGTGACGAGCAGTACTTC.

The V call is TRBV29-1, the J call TRBJ1-1; perhaps TRBD1 as D (6 bases). The CDR3 extends over 10 amino acids. The V gene lost 3 bases and the J gene lost 7 bases, with 6 bases spanning the gap. Germline loops: CDR1 SQVTM, CDR2 ANQGSEA. DNA for the CDR3: TGCAGCGTTGAGGACAGTGAAGCTTTCTTT. Its translation: CSVEDSEAFF.